The present entry profiles one TCR beta chain with its context. This specimen comes from a study of blood T cell repertoires in COVID-19. The overall study: PBMCs, B-cell-depleted T cells, or T cells were the source of the cDNA or gDNA that made up the material.

Clones were read by immunoSEQ multiplex PCR, and TCRdb kept only the in-frame ones, dropping some. Of 90,000 to 150,000 clones in the sample, roughly 79% are singletons; the top ten hold about 9.4%. In germline, CDR1 is SGHDT, CDR2 YYEEEE. The CDR3 runs 13 residues. V lost 4 bases to trimming and J lost 7 bases; unmatched junction nucleotides: 4. The rearrangement joins TRBV5-6 to TRBJ1-5; 8 bases align to TRBD1. The TCR comes from a human donor in a cohort sampled during active COVID-19. The sample comprised peripheral blood. CDR3 amino acids: CASSQTGEQPQHF. The CDR3 bases are TGTGCCAGCAGCCAGACAGGGGAGCAGCCCCAGCATTTT.